The subject of this entry is one T cell receptor beta chain. CDR3 length: 14 amino acids. Per the germline V gene, CDR1 is SGDLS and CDR2 is YYNGEE. Trimming removed 2 bases from V and 5 bases from J; junction bases left unmatched: 5. The study drew participants aged roughly 18 to 95 years from 24 US areas. Assignments of participants to cohorts depended upon their own reported clinical history. The data are from a study of blood T cell repertoires in COVID-19. For the study at large: T cells, B-cell-depleted T cells, or PBMCs provided the cDNA or gDNA that served as material.

Profiled with immunoSEQ multiplex PCR; TCRdb holds only in-frame clones, not every one. The sample records 200,000 to 300,000 clones, about 91% being singletons. The material sequenced was PBMCs or T cells enriched from blood (not recorded which). This receptor was obtained from a woman aged 25 to 39 with acute COVID-19. This chain links TRBV9 with TRBJ2-5, with 8 bases fitting TRBD1. The CDR3 nucleotides read TGTGCCAGCAGCGTCAGGGGGCGTTGGGAGACCCAGTACTTC. Encoded protein: CASSVRGRWETQYF.